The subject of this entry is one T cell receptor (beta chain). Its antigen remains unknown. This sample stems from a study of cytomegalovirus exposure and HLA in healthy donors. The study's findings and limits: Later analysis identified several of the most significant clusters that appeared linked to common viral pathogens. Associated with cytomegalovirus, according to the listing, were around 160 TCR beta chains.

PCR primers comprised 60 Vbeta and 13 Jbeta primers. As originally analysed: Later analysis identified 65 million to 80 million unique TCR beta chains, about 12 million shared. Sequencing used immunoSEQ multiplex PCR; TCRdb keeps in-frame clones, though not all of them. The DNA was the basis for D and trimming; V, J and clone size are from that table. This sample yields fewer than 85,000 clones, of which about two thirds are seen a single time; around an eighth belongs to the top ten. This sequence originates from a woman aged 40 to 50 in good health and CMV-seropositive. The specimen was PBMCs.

CDR3 in DNA: TGTGCCAGCAGTGAATCCGCCAGAAATCAGCCCCAGCATTTT. Amino acid sequence: CASSESARNQPQHF. The J gene is TRBJ1-5, the V gene TRBV6-1, with D unclear. The V end lost 2 bases, the J end lost 4 bases, and 9 bases lay between the germline ends. The germline CDR1 and CDR2 sequences are MNHNS and SASEGT. This CDR3 spans 14 amino acids.